This TCR beta chain was found in a study of cytomegalovirus exposure and HLA in healthy donors. Study-wide results and limits: Differences between HLA loci emerged in a later analysis of TCR association rates, with DRB1 most and HLA-C fewest. Per a later analysis, HLA-associated TCR beta chains showed more clonal expansion than other, equally common TCR beta chains. Highly shared sequence variants in one cluster were likely a sequencing artifact. For TCR beta chains, V- and J-gene trimming was later linked to a missense DCLRE1C variant.

As to this clone: What it recognizes is unknown.

Germline assignment: CDR1 SGHRS and CDR2 YFSETQ. V lost 4 bases and J 8 bases, leaving 18 bases between the germline ends. The CDR3 is 15 amino acids. In the PCR, 60 Vbeta and 13 Jbeta primers were used. Produced via immunoSEQ multiplex PCR; TCRdb's table is partial and in-frame only. The table records roughly 70,000 clones, 70% to 75% of them present only once. What was sequenced was PBMCs. The clonotype comes from a human donor in good health. J is TRBJ2-2 and V is TRBV5-1, with unresolved D. The CDR3 sequence: CASSHSTPPGGELFF. The CDR3 bases are TGCGCCAGCAGCCACTCTACGCCGCCAGGAGGGGAGCTGTTTTTT.